Below are 8 T cell receptor beta chains sequenced from a single sample in a study of blood T cells in healthy people across ages. Sample-barcoded 5' priming and a J-beta primer mix drove a second PCR of 7 to 11 cycles. TCRdb reanalysed the 5' RACE reads using MiXCR and keeps one entry per CDR3 protein. The top ten hold roughly 15% of the sample, which has about 700,000 distinct CDR3 sequences, roughly 30% seen once. Sequenced material: blood. The receptor source for this set is a woman aged 80 or over in good health.

Many counts were recorded for this clonotype. The chain recombines TRBV2 with TRBJ1-5, with 7 nucleotides matching TRBD1. CDR3 length: 14 residues. Germline V lookup: CDR1 SNHLY, CDR2 FYNNEI. Trimming at V came to 6 bases and at J to 7 bases, leaving 9 bases not matched to a gene. CDR3: CASSMSRGGQPQHF. Here the CDR3 DNA reads TGTGCCAGCAGCATGAGCAGGGGGGGCCAGCCCCAGCATTTT.

The sample holds a few counts of this clonotype. This clone may be a read error of a much larger clone one base away. The chain carries TRBV11-2 and TRBJ1-5; TRBD1 is a possible D gene (5 bases). The CDR3 is 12 residues long. CDR1 is SGHAT and CDR2 is FQNNGV in the germline V gene. The chain's CDR3 is CVSSAGNQPQHF. CDR3 coding DNA: TGTGTCAGCAGTGCAGGGAATCAGCCCCAGCATTTT.

The sample holds a few counts of this clonotype. V is TRBV20-1 and J is TRBJ1-1, with D perhaps matching TRBD1 (6 bases). Germline V lookup: CDR1 DFQATT, CDR2 SNEGSKA (reference sequence). This CDR3 contains 17 residues. With 2 bases removed from V and 0 bases from J, the gap between germline ends came to 19 bases. The CDR3 spells CSARPWTASRMNTEAFF. DNA for the CDR3: TGCAGTGCTAGACCTTGGACAGCGAGTCGAATGAACACTGAAGCTTTCTTT.

Details on this clonotype: A clone one base away is much larger, so this may be a read error. The chain combines TRBV2 with TRBJ2-2, with D possibly TRBD1 on 6 matching bases. Deletions cut 8 bases from V and 6 bases from J, with 22 bases between. The CDR3 covers 16 residues. Germline V lookup: CDR1 SNHLY, CDR2 FYNNEI. CDR3 nucleotide sequence: TGTGCCAGCGCCCTTGGGGGTCAGGGGATTCCCGGGGAGCTGTTTTTT. Translated: CASALGGQGIPGELFF.

On this clonotype: This may stem from a read error, because a much larger clone lies one nucleotide away. This rearrangement joins TRBV7-9 to TRBJ2-1; 11 positions match TRBD1. Germline V gene sequence: CDR1 SEHNR, CDR2 FQNEAQ (reference sequence). The CDR3 runs 14 residues. V gave up 5 bases and J gave up 8 bases; unmatched junction bases: 5. The CDR3, as DNA: TGTGCCAGCAGCCGGGGACAGGGGGGGGATGAGCAGTTCTTC. This encodes CASSRGQGGDEQFF.

The chain combines TRBV6-2 or TRBV6-3 with TRBJ1-2, with 7 bases fitting TRBD1. The CDR3 loop spans 14 amino acids. Unmatched junction bases numbered 8, after V lost 6 bases and J lost 4 bases. Per germline, CDR1 MNHEY and CDR2 SVGEGT. The CDR3: CASSPAAGGYGYTF. CDR3 in DNA: TGTGCCAGCAGCCCCGCGGCAGGGGGCTATGGCTACACCTTC.

This clonotype showed up many times. The rearrangement uses TRBV29-1 and TRBJ2-7; D remains unclear. This CDR3 contains 13 residues. The V gene's germline CDR1 is SQVTM and CDR2 ANQGSEA. Trimming shortened V by 1 base and J by 7 bases, and 14 bases separated the two germline ends. DNA of the CDR3: TGCAGCGTTGAAGTTGGGCCAACTGGGGAGCAGTACTTC. This codes for CSVEVGPTGEQYF.

Remarks on this clonotype: Since a much larger clone is just one base distant, this may be a read error. The chain has TRBV7-3 and TRBJ2-5, with D perhaps assigned TRBD1 or TRBD2 (6 bases each). CDR3 length: 14 amino acids. The V gene lost 5 bases and the J gene lost 11 bases, with 21 bases spanning the gap. From germline, CDR1 is SGHTA and CDR2 FQGTGA. The CDR3 DNA reads TGTGCCAGCAGCGAAAAAATAGGGGGGCATGAGCAGTACTTC. Translation gives CASSEKIGGHEQYF.